One sample yielded the 14 T cell receptor beta chains listed below, sequenced in a study of beta chain features in type 1 diabetes. The investigators reverse transcribed all of the isolated RNA, so they sequenced expressed TCRB transcripts. Measured with immunoSEQ multiplex PCR; TCRdb has only the in-frame clones, and not every one. The sample shows hundreds of thousands of clones, roughly a sixth of them seen only once. Sequenced: naive CD4+ T cells from blood. Receptor source: a young man in good health.

In DNA form, the CDR3 reads TGTGCCAGCAGAGCCTCGGAAGGTTATGGCTACACCTTC. Translation gives CASRASEGYGYTF. This chain joins TRBV6-6 and TRBJ1-2; D is unclear. CDR3 length equals 13 residues. The V gene lost 6 bases and the J gene lost 5 bases, with 13 bases spanning the gap. Germline assignment: CDR1 MNHNY and CDR2 SVGAGI (reference sequence).

The V gene is TRBV5-4, the J gene TRBJ2-5; D is possibly TRBD2 (6 bases). V lost 1 base and J lost 2, with 15 bases in between. The length of the CDR3 is 16 residues. Germline values: CDR1 SGHNT, CDR2 YYREEE (reference sequence). The CDR3: CASSLRGSGQQETQYF. CDR3 bases: TGTGCCAGCAGCTTGCGGGGGAGCGGGCAACAAGAGACCCAGTACTTC.

This clone was detected only a few times. The chain carries TRBV11-2 and TRBJ2-1; D unclear. There are 12 residues in the CDR3. The germline gives CDR1 SGHAT, CDR2 FQNNGV. The germline V and J ends were trimmed by 1 base and 6 bases, with 4 bases remaining between them. The CDR3 coding sequence is TGTGCCAGCAGCTTAGTCTCCAATGAGCAGTTCTTC. As protein: CASSLVSNEQFF.

V usage is TRBV5-1 and J usage is TRBJ2-5; TRBD2 matches at 9 bases. The germline gives CDR1 SGHRS, CDR2 YFSETQ. Trimming at V came to 4 bases and at J to 4 bases, leaving 5 bases not matched to a gene. This CDR3 comprises 14 residues. The CDR3 region is CASSPMRGGETQYF. DNA of the CDR3: TGCGCCAGCAGCCCGATGCGGGGGGGAGAGACCCAGTACTTC.

V usage is TRBV5-1 and J usage is TRBJ2-7; D remains unclear. Trimming shortened V by 4 bases and J by 2 bases, and 16 bases separated the two germline ends. Germline V gives CDR1 SGHRS, CDR2 YFSETQ. The CDR3 extends over 15 amino acids. The CDR3 region has the DNA TGCGCCAGCAGCGACCGACTGCTGAACCCCTACGAGCAGTACTTC. This codes for CASSDRLLNPYEQYF.

This chain uses TRBV5-8 with TRBJ2-1; 8 positions agree with TRBD1. Germline trimming cut 0 bases from V and 5 bases from J; bases unmatched to any gene: 10. The germline gives CDR1 SGHTS, CDR2 YDEGEE. This CDR3 has 17 residues. The chain's CDR3 is CASSLAFRDRSNNEQFF. CDR3 bases: TGTGCCAGCAGCTTGGCTTTCAGGGACAGGTCAAACAATGAGCAGTTCTTC.

This clone was seen only a few times. The CDR3 bases are TGTGCCAGCAGCTTAGGTTACAATGAGCAGTTCTTC. Translating gives CASSLGYNEQFF. The genes are TRBV7-3 and TRBJ2-1; no clear D gene. The germline V gene encodes CDR1 SGHTA and CDR2 FQGTGA. V dropped 2 bases and J dropped 4 bases, with 3 bases sitting between them. The CDR3 runs 12 residues. Full variable domain (rest looked up from reference TRBV7-3 and TRBJ2-1): GAGVSQTPSNKVTEKGKYVELRCDPISGHTALYWYRQSLGQGPEFLIYFQGTGAADDSGLPNDRFFAVRPEGSVSTLKIQRTERGDSAVYLCASSLGYNEQFFGPGTRLTVL.

This clone was seen more than once but under ten times. The V and J genes are TRBV30 and TRBJ1-1; TRBD1 is a possible D gene (5 bases). From germline, CDR1 is GTSNPN and CDR2 SVGIG (reference sequence). V gave up 4 bases and J gave up 1 base, with 10 bases separating them. The CDR3 contains 13 residues. CDR3 in amino acids: CAWNDQGNTEAFF. The CDR3 nucleotides read TGTGCCTGGAACGATCAGGGGAACACTGAAGCTTTCTTT.

The V and J genes are TRBV29-1 and TRBJ1-1; the D is unclear. Per germline, CDR1 SQVTM and CDR2 ANQGSEA. This CDR3 spans 13 amino acids. The germline V and J ends were trimmed by 1 base and 0 bases, with 6 bases remaining between them. CDR3 sequence reads: CSVEVQLNTEAFF. Written as DNA, the CDR3 is TGCAGCGTTGAAGTCCAACTGAACACTGAAGCTTTCTTT.

This clone was detected a few times. The J gene is TRBJ2-1, the V gene TRBV7-3; tentative D call: TRBD2 (6 bases). Germline V gene sequence: CDR1 SGHTA, CDR2 FQGTGA. V shed 8 bases and J shed 5 bases, with 16 bases lying between them. The CDR3 extends over 14 amino acids. The CDR3 protein is CASVGGAINNEQFF. CDR3 bases: TGTGCCAGCGTGGGGGGAGCCATAAACAATGAGCAGTTCTTC.

This CDR3 is CASSLLLTDSGANVLTF. The CDR3 bases are TGCGCCAGCAGCTTGCTTTTGACTGACTCTGGGGCCAACGTCCTGACTTTC. The rearrangement joins TRBV5-1 to TRBJ2-6; unclear D gene. The CDR3 consists of 17 residues. Germline assignment: CDR1 SGHRS and CDR2 YFSETQ. V lost 1 base and J 0 bases, leaving 11 bases between the germline ends.

The chain carries TRBV5-1 and TRBJ2-1; D unresolved. This CDR3 has 19 amino acids. The V end lost 4 bases, the J end lost 5 bases, and 28 bases lay between the germline ends. CDR1 is SGHRS and CDR2 is YFSETQ in the germline V gene. CDR3 sequence (DNA): TGCGCCAGCAGCCCCCACCTTCCGATCCGATATACGCGGAACAATGAGCAGTTCTTC. Translated: CASSPHLPIRYTRNNEQFF.

This clone was seen more than once but under ten times. CDR3 coding DNA: TGCAGCGTCGTGGGACAGGACCGCAGTCAGCCCCAGCATTTT. Its protein is CSVVGQDRSQPQHF. The chain is built from TRBV29-1 and TRBJ1-5; 8 bases line up with TRBD1. V dropped 6 bases and J dropped 6; count of bases not matched to a gene: 10. This CDR3 spans 14 amino acids. Germline V lookup: CDR1 SQVTM, CDR2 ANQGSEA.

This clone was observed a handful of times. The chain employs TRBV7-9 and TRBJ1-4; the match to TRBD1 covers 8 bases. The V segment lost 2 bases and the J segment 7 bases; nucleotides outside the gene matches: 9. This CDR3 is built from 16 residues. Germline V gives CDR1 SEHNR, CDR2 FQNEAQ (reference sequence). CDR3: CASSLRTGQGGEKLFF. The CDR3 nucleotides read TGTGCCAGCAGCTTAAGGACCGGACAGGGCGGTGAAAAACTGTTTTTT.